The 25 T cell receptor beta chains below come from one sample, sequenced in a study of T cell clonality in common variable immunodeficiency. Profiled with immunoSEQ multiplex PCR; TCRdb holds only in-frame clones, not every one. The counts give about 81,000 clones, none of them seen only once; about 0.8% is held by the top ten. The specimen sequenced was peripheral blood mononuclear cells. The receptors were sampled from a person between 18 and 75 years old in good health.

This clone has at least ten counts. The read ends 3 residues shy of where the CDR3 ends; the end is completed using the germline J gene. The V gene is TRBV18, the J gene TRBJ1-2, with TRBD1 matching over 10 bases. V dropped 6 bases and J dropped 6; count of bases not matched to a gene: 10. The CDR3 is 15 residues long. The V gene's germline CDR1 is KGHSH and CDR2 LQKENI. The CDR3 bases that were read are TGTGCCAGCTCGCTCTCCGGGACAGGGGAAAATGGC. Translation gives CASSLSGTGENG. In full, the CDR3 is CASSLSGTGENGYTF.

Points on this clone: A much larger clone lies one base from this, so it may be a read error. The read comes to an end 3 residues before the CDR3 does, leaving the germline J gene to fill in the end. The rearrangement links TRBV7-9 to TRBJ1-1; no reliable D call. The CDR3 loop spans 13 amino acids. V was cut by 0 bases and J by 1 base, with 3 bases left in between. In germline, CDR1 is SEHNR, CDR2 FQNEAQ (reference sequence). The sequenced CDR3 bases are TGTGCCAGCAGCTTAGCAGGGAACACTGAA. It specifies CASSLAGNTE. The whole CDR3 protein is CASSLAGNTEAFF. The whole variable domain, remainder taken from reference TRBV7-9 and TRBJ1-1, is DTGVSQNPRHKITKRGQNVTFRCDPISEHNRLYWYRQTLGQGPEFLTYFQNEAQLEKSRLLSDRFSAERPKGSFSTLEIQRTEQGDSAMYLCASSLAGNTEAFFGQGTRLTVV.

This clone was detected many times. Read data end 3 residues before the CDR3 end; the end is taken from the germline J gene. This sequence joins TRBV6-1 and TRBJ2-7; TRBD2 matches at 8 bases. The CDR3 extends over 18 amino acids. J was trimmed by 4 bases and V by 1 base; bases with no gene match: 15. The germline gives CDR1 MNHNS, CDR2 SASEGT. CDR3 loop: CASSEDPYMASGSYEQYF. Incomplete CDR3 DNA: TGTGCCAGCAGTGAAGACCCTTATATGGCGAGCGGGAGTTACGAG.

As regards this clone: The read terminates 3 residues ahead of where the CDR3 ends, so the germline J gene completes it. This chain links TRBV18 with TRBJ2-7; perhaps TRBD2 as D (5 bases). Germline assignment: CDR1 KGHSH and CDR2 LQKENI. Trimming took 2 bases from V and 6 from J, leaving 11 bases between them. The CDR3 consists of 13 residues. The CDR3 loop is CASSPTGAGEQYF. The covered CDR3 bases are TGTGCCAGCTCACCAACCGGCGCGGGCGAG.

This clone was detected many times. The sequence runs out 3 residues before the end of the CDR3; the remainder is reconstructed from the germline J gene. The gene calls are TRBV7-2 and TRBJ2-7; D might be TRBD2 (7 bases). With 6 bases removed from V and 1 base from J, the gap between germline ends came to 16 bases. The CDR3 consists of 15 residues. Germline V gene sequence: CDR1 SGHTA, CDR2 FQGNSA. The CDR3 sequence is CASRNMKGGSYEQYF. The sequenced part of the CDR3 DNA is TGTGCCAGCAGGAACATGAAGGGGGGGTCCTACGAG.

This clone was seen ten or more times. Sequencing ends 3 residues short of the CDR3 end; the germline J gene provides the rest. The rearrangement joins TRBV20-1 to TRBJ1-1, with 8 bases fitting TRBD1. This CDR3 is built from 16 residues. V shed 2 bases and J 2 bases; nucleotides not matched to a gene: 10. Germline-derived CDR1 and CDR2 are DFQATT and SNEGSKA (reference sequence). CDR3 DNA (partial): TGCAGTGCTAGACAGGGGGCTCAGTCAGTTAACACTGAA. Its translation is CSARQGAQSVNTE. Given in full, the CDR3 is CSARQGAQSVNTEAFF.

The sample holds many counts of this clone. The CDR3 end falls 3 residues outside the read, so it is completed with the germline J gene. This rearrangement joins TRBV18 to TRBJ2-7; D gene ambiguous. CDR3 size: 14 residues. Per germline, CDR1 KGHSH and CDR2 LQKENI. V was clipped by 2 bases and J by 4 bases, with 12 bases between them. CDR3 loop: CASSPETDGYEQYF. Incomplete CDR3 DNA: TGTGCCAGCTCACCAGAGACTGACGGGTACGAG. Filled out from reference TRBV18 and TRBJ2-7, the complete variable domain reads NAGVMQNPRHLVRRRGQEARLRCSPMKGHSHVYWYRQLPEEGLKFMVYLQKENIIDESGMPKERFSAEFPKEGPSILRIQQVVRGDSAAYFCASSPETDGYEQYFGPGTRLTVT.

This clone was seen repeatedly, ten times or more. The read ends 3 residues early relative to the CDR3; the germline J gene fills the gap. The chain employs TRBV19 and TRBJ1-5; 8 nucleotides line up with TRBD1. Germline V gene lookup returns CDR1 LNHDA and CDR2 SQIVND (reference sequence). Unmatched junction bases numbered 13, after V lost 6 bases and J lost 6 bases. CDR3 length: 16 residues. The CDR3 DNA, read in part, is TGTGCCAGTAGACCTATCCAGGGGGCGCTTGGTCAGCCC. Translated: CASRPIQGALGQP. The whole CDR3 sequence is CASRPIQGALGQPQHF.

This clone has at least ten counts. The missing CDR3 end, 3 residues past where the read stops, is filled in from the germline J gene. The chain has TRBV4-1 and TRBJ1-4; D possibly corresponds to TRBD1 (6 bases). V lost 0 bases and J lost 8, with 13 bases in between. Germline assignment: CDR1 MGHRA and CDR2 YSYEKL. The CDR3 totals 15 residues. The CDR3 loop reads CASSQDQGGGEKLFF. The DNA read from the CDR3 is TGCGCCAGCAGCCAAGATCAAGGGGGGGGAGAAAAA.

This clone occurred many times. The read terminates 3 residues ahead of where the CDR3 ends, so the germline J gene completes it. The chain is built from TRBV10-1 and TRBJ2-2; 7 bases map to TRBD1. This CDR3 is built from 15 residues. Germline V gene data show CDR1 as WNHNN and CDR2 as SYGVQD (reference sequence). J gave up 7 bases and V 0 bases, and 5 bases lay outside the gene matches. Partial CDR3 DNA: TGCGCCAGCAGTGAGTCGACAGGGCGTAACGGGGAG. The encoded protein is CASSESTGRNGE. The complete CDR3 protein is CASSESTGRNGELFF.

This clone was found many times. Coverage ceases 3 residues before the CDR3 finishes, and the germline J gene fills in the end. V and J are TRBV2 and TRBJ2-6; D unclear. Trimming removed 1 base from V and 0 bases from J, with 10 bases in between. Germline V gives CDR1 SNHLY, CDR2 FYNNEI. The CDR3 loop spans 17 amino acids. CDR3 DNA (partial): TGTGCCAGCAGTGAAGACAGACCCATCTCTGGGGCCAACGTC. Amino acid sequence: CASSEDRPISGANV. The full CDR3 reads CASSEDRPISGANVLTF.

This clone was picked up many times. The read is 3 residues too short to cover the CDR3 end, so that end is filled in from the germline J gene. The chain couples TRBV9 to TRBJ1-2; D is perhaps TRBD1 (6 bases). The germline V gene has CDR1 SGDLS and CDR2 YYNGEE. The CDR3 has 13 residues. The CDR3 spells CASSQRGAQGYTF. The part of the CDR3 DNA that was read is TGTGCCAGCAGCCAACGGGGGGCACAGGGC. The variable domain in full, completed from reference TRBV9 and TRBJ1-2, reads DSGVTQTPKHLITATGQRVTLRCSPRSGDLSVYWYQQSLDQGLQFLIQYYNGEERAKGNILERFSAQQFPDLHSELNLSSLELGDSALYFCASSQRGAQGYTFGSGTRLTVV.

This clone was counted many times. The CDR3 goes on 3 residues after the read ends, and that part is filled in from the germline J gene. The gene calls are TRBV20-1 and TRBJ1-6; tentative D call: TRBD1 (5 bases). The CDR3 is 12 amino acids. Germline assignment: CDR1 DFQATT and CDR2 SNEGSKA (reference sequence). The CDR3 bases that were read are TGCAGTGCTAGAGATCAGGGATTGTCC. This gives the protein CSARDQGLS. The CDR3 in its entirety is CSARDQGLSLHF.

In regard to this clone: The CDR3 goes on 3 residues after the read ends, and that part is filled in from the germline J gene. This chain links TRBV19 with TRBJ2-2; tentative D call: TRBD1 (6 bases). V was shortened by 4 bases and J by 3 bases, with 12 bases between the two germline ends. Germline lookup yields CDR1 LNHDA and CDR2 SQIVND (reference sequence). This CDR3 has 15 amino acids. CDR3 DNA, as far as it was read: TGTGCCAGTAGTAAGGGGGATCTTCACACCGGGGAG. Translation: CASSKGDLHTGE. The full CDR3 is CASSKGDLHTGELFF.

This clone was seen many times. The read halts 3 residues ahead of the CDR3 end, with the missing end drawn from the germline J gene. The chain has TRBV5-4 and TRBJ2-5, with D possibly being TRBD1 (5 bases). V dropped 0 bases and J dropped 1 base, with 7 bases sitting between them. Germline CDR1 SGHNT, CDR2 YYREEE (reference sequence). This CDR3 has 14 residues. The CDR3 here is CASSLATAQETQYF. The sequenced part of the CDR3 DNA is TGTGCCAGCAGCTTGGCGACAGCCCAAGAGACC.

This clone was found a few times. Sequencing ends 3 residues short of the CDR3 end; the germline J gene provides the rest. The chain has TRBV2 and TRBJ1-2; D may be TRBD1 (5 bases). Looked up from germline, CDR1 is SNHLY and CDR2 is FYNNEI. V shed 9 bases and J shed 4 bases, with 15 bases lying between them. This CDR3 contains 13 residues. The DNA read from the CDR3 is TGTGCCAGTAGCCGGGGGAGAGGCTATGGC. Translation: CASSRGRGYG. The full CDR3 is CASSRGRGYGYTF. The variable domain in full, completed from reference TRBV2 and TRBJ1-2, reads EPEVTQTPSHQVTQMGQEVILRCVPISNHLYFYWYRQILGQKVEFLVSFYNNEISEKSEIFDDQFSVERPDGSNFTLKIRSTKLEDSAMYFCASSRGRGYGYTFGSGTRLTVV.

This clone occurred many times. With the read ending 3 residues before the CDR3 end, the germline J gene is used to fill in that end. The chain links TRBV5-6 to TRBJ1-1, with 10 bases lining up with TRBD1. Germline-derived CDR1 and CDR2 are SGHDT and YYEEEE. The trim removed 3 bases at V and 4 bases at J, leaving 6 bases unmatched. This CDR3 has 15 amino acids. CDR3 protein: CASSSRDRGFTEAFF. The DNA read from the CDR3 is TGTGCCAGCAGCTCCCGGGACAGGGGATTCACTGAA.

This clone was found many times. The CDR3 goes on 3 residues after the read ends, and that part is filled in from the germline J gene. The chain is built from TRBV19 and TRBJ2-5, with D possibly matching TRBD2 (6 bases). V lost 2 bases to trimming and J lost 5 bases, with 18 bases between them. The CDR3 runs to 16 residues. CDR1 is LNHDA and CDR2 is SQIVND in the germline V gene (reference sequence). The chain's CDR3 is CASSISGGLLGETQYF. CDR3 bases read: TGTGCCAGTAGTATAAGTGGAGGGCTTCTTGGGGAGACC.

This clone showed up many times. The DNA ends 3 residues before the CDR3 does, and the rest of the CDR3 is filled in from the germline J gene. This sequence joins TRBV23-1 and TRBJ1-2, with D hard to call. TRBV23-1 is reported as an ORF; its role is uncertain. The CDR3 spans 18 residues. V was clipped by 0 bases and J by 0 bases, with 17 bases between them. The CDR3 is CASSQSIRPEGANYGYTF. CDR3 bases read: TGCGCCAGCAGTCAATCCATACGTCCCGAGGGTGCTAACTATGGC.

This clone appeared many times. CDR3 amino acids: CAWRGAGWDYEQYF. Incomplete CDR3 DNA: TGTGCCTGGAGGGGGGCAGGGTGGGACTACGAG. The V gene is TRBV30, the J gene TRBJ2-7; D is possibly TRBD1 (6 bases). Read sequence stops 3 residues before the CDR3 end, and the germline J gene provides the missing end. The CDR3 has 14 residues. The ends were cut back, 3 bases at V and 3 bases at J, with 15 bases in the middle. Germline V CDR1 and CDR2: GTSNPN, SVGIG (reference sequence).

In this sample, this clone turned up many times. The missing CDR3 end, 3 residues past where the read stops, is filled in from the germline J gene. The gene calls are TRBV29-1 and TRBJ2-7; no firm D call. The CDR3 runs 12 residues. The V gene's germline CDR1 is SQVTM and CDR2 ANQGSEA. Trimming cost V 4 bases and J 2 bases, with 9 bases left between them. The CDR3 here is CSVGYTAYEQYF. CDR3 DNA (partial): TGCAGCGTTGGATACACCGCCTACGAG.

Ten or more counts support this clone. The read halts 3 residues ahead of the CDR3 end, with the missing end drawn from the germline J gene. The chain recombines TRBV10-3 with TRBJ1-5; no reliable D call. V shed 2 bases and J shed 7 bases, with 21 bases lying between them. The CDR3 totals 17 residues. CDR1 ENHRY and CDR2 SYGVKD come from the germline V gene. The sequenced CDR3 bases are TGTGCCATCAGTGAGGTCGGGAAGGCGCGAGCGGGGCAGCCC. It yields the protein CAISEVGKARAGQP. The entire CDR3 protein reads CAISEVGKARAGQPQHF.

This clone has a count of ten or more. Read sequence stops 3 residues before the CDR3 end, and the germline J gene provides the missing end. This chain connects TRBV30 to TRBJ1-1; 11 bases are shared with TRBD1. Germline loops: CDR1 GTSNPN, CDR2 SVGIG (reference sequence). The trim removed 1 base at V and 4 bases at J, leaving 8 bases unmatched. This CDR3 is 16 amino acids long. The CDR3 spells CAWSARVGTGGTEAFF. CDR3 DNA (partial): TGTGCCTGGAGTGCCCGTGTCGGGACAGGGGGCACTGAA.

This clone was counted many times. The read terminates 3 residues ahead of where the CDR3 ends, so the germline J gene completes it. The chain has TRBV20-1 and TRBJ1-2, with 9 nucleotides matching TRBD1. Germline CDR1 reads DFQATT; CDR2 reads SNEGSKA (reference sequence). Trimming took 6 bases from V and 2 from J; bases not matched to a gene: 7. This CDR3 is built from 14 residues. CDR3 DNA (partial): TGCAGTGCCTGGGGACAGGGCAAAAACTATGGC. Translating gives CSAWGQGKNYG. The complete CDR3 protein is CSAWGQGKNYGYTF.

There are a few counts of this clone. With the read ending 3 residues before the CDR3 end, the germline J gene is used to fill in that end. The chain carries TRBV5-1 and TRBJ2-1, with D uncertain. The V and J ends lost 0 bases and 2 bases respectively, with 9 bases between them. CDR3 length: 15 residues. Germline loops: CDR1 SGHRS, CDR2 YFSETQ. The CDR3 sequence: CASSLGGIAYNEQFF. The covered CDR3 bases are TGCGCCAGCAGCTTGGGCGGAATTGCCTACAATGAG.